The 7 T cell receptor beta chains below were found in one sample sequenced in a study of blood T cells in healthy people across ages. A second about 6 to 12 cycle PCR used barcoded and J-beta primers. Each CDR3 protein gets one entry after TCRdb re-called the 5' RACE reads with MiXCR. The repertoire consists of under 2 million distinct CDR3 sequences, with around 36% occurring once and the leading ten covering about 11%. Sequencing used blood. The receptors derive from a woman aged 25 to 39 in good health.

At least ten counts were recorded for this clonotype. CDR3 in DNA: TGCGCCAGCAGCTTGGGCGTGGGAGTCCTCTACGAGCAGTACTTC. It translates to CASSLGVGVLYEQYF. The chain carries TRBV5-1 and TRBJ2-7; tentative D call: TRBD2 (5 bases). Germline-derived CDR1 and CDR2 are SGHRS and YFSETQ. The CDR3 is 15 amino acids. V lost 0 bases to trimming and J lost 3 bases, with 13 bases between them.

Written as DNA, the CDR3 is TGTGCCACCAGCAGAGTACAGGGACAGGAGTACTTC. This sequence encodes CATSRVQGQEYF. V usage is TRBV15 and J usage is TRBJ2-7; 8 nucleotides match TRBD1. The trim removed 1 base at V and 11 bases at J, leaving 4 bases unmatched. CDR3 length: 12 amino acids. Germline CDR1 is LNHNV and CDR2 is YYDKDF (reference sequence).

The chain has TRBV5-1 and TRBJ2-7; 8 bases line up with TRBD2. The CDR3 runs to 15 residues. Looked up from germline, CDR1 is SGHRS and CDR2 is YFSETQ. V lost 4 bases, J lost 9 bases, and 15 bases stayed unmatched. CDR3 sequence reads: CASSLDSGTTSGQYF. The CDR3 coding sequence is TGCGCCAGCAGCCTAGATAGCGGGACCACCTCTGGGCAGTACTTC.

CDR3 loop: CSARDSGGALFTVTQYF. In nucleotides, the CDR3 is TGCAGTGCTCGGGACAGCGGGGGGGCTCTCTTCACGGTTACGCAGTATTTT. V and J are TRBV20-1 and TRBJ2-3; 10 nucleotides line up with TRBD2. V lost 5 bases and J lost 8; bases outside the gene matches: 19. CDR1 and CDR2 (germline): DFQATT, SNEGSKA (reference sequence). The CDR3 sequence is 17 residues long.

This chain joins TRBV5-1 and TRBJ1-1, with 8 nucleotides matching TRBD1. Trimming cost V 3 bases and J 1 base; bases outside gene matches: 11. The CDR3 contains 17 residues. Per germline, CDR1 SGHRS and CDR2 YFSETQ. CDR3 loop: CASSSGQGLPPNTEAFF. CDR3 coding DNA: TGCGCCAGCAGCTCCGGACAGGGACTCCCGCCGAACACTGAAGCTTTCTTT.

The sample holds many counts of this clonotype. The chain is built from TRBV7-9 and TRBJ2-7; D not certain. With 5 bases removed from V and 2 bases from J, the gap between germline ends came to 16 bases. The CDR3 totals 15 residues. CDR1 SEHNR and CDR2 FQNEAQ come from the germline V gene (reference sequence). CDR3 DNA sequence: TGTGCCAGCAGCCAAATCTCCAGACACCCCTACGAGCAGTACTTC. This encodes CASSQISRHPYEQYF.

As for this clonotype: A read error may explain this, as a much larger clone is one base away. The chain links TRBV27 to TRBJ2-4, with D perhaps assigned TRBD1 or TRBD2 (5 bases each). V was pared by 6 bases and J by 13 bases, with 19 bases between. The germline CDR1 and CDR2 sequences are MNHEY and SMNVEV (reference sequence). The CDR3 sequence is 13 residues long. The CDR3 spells CASRGPFSYGQYF. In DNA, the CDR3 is TGTGCCAGCAGGGGACCGTTCTCCTACGGGCAGTACTTC.